A selection of T cell receptor beta chains follows, all from one sample in a study of OX40 agonist ivuxolimab in advanced cancers. Assay: immunoSEQ multiplex PCR; the TCRdb copy retains only in-frame clones and omits some. The data hold tens of thousands of clones, with around four fifths observed a single time. The sample here was CD4+ or CD8+ T cells sorted from blood, taken in a trial of the OX40 agonist ivuxolimab. The receptor set was obtained from an adult with an advanced solid tumor such as melanoma, head and neck, liver or kidney cancer. The CDR3 runs from the conserved cysteine through the conserved F or W. D genes are given only for firm matches. For some rows the clone size is stated as once, few or many, or as a class when expanded; others skip it.

>TRBV4-2|-|few|TRBJ1-4
TGTGCCAGCAGCCAAGAATGGGAAAAACTGTTTTTT
CASSQEWEKLFF
>TRBV27|-|-|TRBJ2-3
TGTGCCAGCAGCGCCGGGATTTCAAACACAGATACGCAGTATTTT
CASSAGISNTDTQYF
>TRBV5-1|-|-|TRBJ2-7
TGCGCCAGCAGGGTTGGTGGATTTGCCTCCGAGCAGTACTTC
CASRVGGFASEQYF
>TRBV2|-|few|TRBJ2-2
TGTGCCACTAAGACAGGCGGGAACACCGGGGAGCTGTTTTTT
CATKTGGNTGELFF
>TRBV11-3|-|-|TRBJ1-1
TGTGCCAGCAGCTTTTATATCACAGGGAGGGACATGAACACTGAAGCTTTCTTT
CASSFYITGRDMNTEAFF
>TRBV9|-|-|TRBJ2-5
TGTGCCAGCAGCGTAGGGACGGGAAAAGAGACCCAGTACTTC
CASSVGTGKETQYF
>TRBV7-9|TRBD1|-|TRBJ2-7
TGTGCCAGCAGCTTGCAGGGGGCGCTTGAGCAGTACTTC
CASSLQGALEQYF
>TRBV7-2|-|-|TRBJ1-1
TGTGCCAGCAGCTTAGCAGGAAACACTGAAGCTTTCTTT
CASSLAGNTEAFF
>TRBV18|-|-|TRBJ2-3
TGTGCCAGCTCCCTCCAAAATTCGGGGGTAGATACGCAGTATTTT
CASSLQNSGVDTQYF
>TRBV5-5|-|-|TRBJ2-7
TGTGCCAGCAGCTCGAGGTTAGGGCAGTCCTACGAGCAGTACTTC
CASSSRLGQSYEQYF
>TRBV27|-|-|TRBJ1-2
TGTGCCAATCCTCTTTCTCCCCGCCTGAAAGGCTACACCTTC
CANPLSPRLKGYTF
>TRBV30|-|-|TRBJ2-7
TGTGCCTGGAGTGTATCCCCGACTGTTTACGAGCAGTACTTC
CAWSVSPTVYEQYF
>TRBV18|TRBD2|-|TRBJ2-5
TGTGCCAGCTCACCACGCGGGGGAGGGGAGACCCAGTACTTC
CASSPRGGGETQYF
>TRBV7-9|-|-|TRBJ2-3
TGTGCCAGCAGCTTCGACCGAGATACGCAGTATTTT
CASSFDRDTQYF
>TRBV5-6|TRBD1|-|TRBJ1-1
TGTGCCAGCAGCTTCCTAACCGGGACAGGTATCGCTGAAGCTTTCTTT
CASSFLTGTGIAEAFF
>TRBV30|-|-|TRBJ2-7
TGTGCCTGGAGTTCAGACAGCTTTTACGAGCAGTACTTC
CAWSSDSFYEQYF
>TRBV7-3|-|-|TRBJ2-1
TGTGCCAGCAGCTTAACGAACAGGCTCGGAGACAATGAGCAGTTCTTC
CASSLTNRLGDNEQFF
>TRBV9|-|-|TRBJ2-7
TGTGCCAGCAGCCCAAACAACTACGAGCAGTACTTC
CASSPNNYEQYF
>TRBV10-2|TRBD1|-|TRBJ1-1
TGCGCCAGCAGTGAGCCCTTACAAGGACAGGCCGGGGACACTGAAGCTTTCTTT
CASSEPLQGQAGDTEAFF
>TRBV14|TRBD1|-|TRBJ2-3
TGTGCCAGCAGCCAAGGGACAGGGGGCCCCACAGATACGCAGTATTTT
CASSQGTGGPTDTQYF
>TRBV4-1|-|-|TRBJ1-1
TGCGCCAGCAGCCAATCCGGGCAGATGAACACTGAAGCTTTCTTT
CASSQSGQMNTEAFF
>TRBV11-2|TRBD1|once|TRBJ2-7
TGTGCCAGCAGCTTAGATGGGGACAGGACCTACGAGCAGTACTTC
CASSLDGDRTYEQYF
>TRBV6-4|-|-|TRBJ1-1
TGTGCCAGCAGTTACCCTACGGACAGAACTGAAGCTTTCTTT
CASSYPTDRTEAFF
>TRBV19|-|-|TRBJ2-3
TGTGCCAGTAGTATCGCAGGGGTAGATACGCAGTATTTT
CASSIAGVDTQYF
>TRBV30|-|few|TRBJ1-2
TGTGCCTGGAGTGTATGTGACAGCTATGGCTACACCTTC
CAWSVCDSYGYTF
>TRBV4-3|TRBD2|-|TRBJ2-7
TGCGCCAGCAGCCCGGAAGCTAGCGGGAGCTACGAGCAGTACTTC
CASSPEASGSYEQYF
>TRBV4-3|TRBD1|-|TRBJ2-7
TGCGCCAGCAGCCAGAAGGGACAGTTCTACGAGCAGTACTTC
CASSQKGQFYEQYF
>TRBV23-1|TRBD1|-|TRBJ2-5
TGCGCCAGCAGTTCCGATTGGGGACAGGGGGCGTTTCGGGAGACCCAGTACTTC
CASSSDWGQGAFRETQYF
>TRBV7-4|-|-|TRBJ1-6
TGTGCCAGCAGCTTAGAGGGAGACGGGTTACCCGAAGCCGCGATCAATTCACCCCTCCACTTT
CASSLEGDGLPEAAINSPLHF
>TRBV28|-|-|TRBJ2-7
TGTGCCAGCAGTGACCCGACGGGGGCGGTCCACGAGCAGTACTTC
CASSDPTGAVHEQYF
>TRBV9|-|-|TRBJ1-1
TGTGCCAGCAGCCCGACAGGGAACACTGAAGCTTTCTTT
CASSPTGNTEAFF
>TRBV27|TRBD2|-|TRBJ2-7
TGTGCCAGCAGTTTAGTCGTAGCGGGAGGGCCCTACGAGCAGTACTTC
CASSLVVAGGPYEQYF